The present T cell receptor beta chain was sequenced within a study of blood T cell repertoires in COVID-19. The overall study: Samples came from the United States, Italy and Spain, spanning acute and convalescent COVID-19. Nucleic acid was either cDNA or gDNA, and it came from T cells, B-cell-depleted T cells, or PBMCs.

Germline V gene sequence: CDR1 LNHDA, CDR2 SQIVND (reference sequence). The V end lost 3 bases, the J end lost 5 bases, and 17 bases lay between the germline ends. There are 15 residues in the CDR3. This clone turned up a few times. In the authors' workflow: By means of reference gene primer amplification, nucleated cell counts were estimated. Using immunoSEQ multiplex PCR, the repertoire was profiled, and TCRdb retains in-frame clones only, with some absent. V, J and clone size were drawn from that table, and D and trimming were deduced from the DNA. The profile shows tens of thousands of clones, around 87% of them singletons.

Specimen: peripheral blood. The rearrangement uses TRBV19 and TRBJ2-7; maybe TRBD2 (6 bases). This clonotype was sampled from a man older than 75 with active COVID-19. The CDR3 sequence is CASSITGLRVHEQYF. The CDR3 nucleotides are TGTGCCAGTAGTATTACTGGACTAAGGGTGCACGAGCAGTACTTC.